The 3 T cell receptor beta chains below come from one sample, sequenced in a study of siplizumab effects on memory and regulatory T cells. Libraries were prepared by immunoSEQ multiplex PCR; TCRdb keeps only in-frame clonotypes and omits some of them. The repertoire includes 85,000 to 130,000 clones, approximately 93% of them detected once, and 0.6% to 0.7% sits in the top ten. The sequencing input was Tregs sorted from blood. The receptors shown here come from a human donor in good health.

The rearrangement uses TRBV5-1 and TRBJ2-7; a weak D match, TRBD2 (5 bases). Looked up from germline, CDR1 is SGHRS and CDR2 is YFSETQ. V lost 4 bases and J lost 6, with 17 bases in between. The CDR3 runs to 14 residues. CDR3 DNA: TGCGCCAGCAGCCGGGGTTGGGCGGGCGGCGAGCAGTACTTC. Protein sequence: CASSRGWAGGEQYF.

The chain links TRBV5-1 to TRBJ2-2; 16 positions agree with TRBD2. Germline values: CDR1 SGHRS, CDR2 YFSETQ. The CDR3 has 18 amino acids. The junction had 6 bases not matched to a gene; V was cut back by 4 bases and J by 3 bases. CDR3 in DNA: TGCGCCAGCAGCCTGGGGACTAGCGGGAGGGCCGACACCGGGGAGCTGTTTTTT. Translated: CASSLGTSGRADTGELFF.

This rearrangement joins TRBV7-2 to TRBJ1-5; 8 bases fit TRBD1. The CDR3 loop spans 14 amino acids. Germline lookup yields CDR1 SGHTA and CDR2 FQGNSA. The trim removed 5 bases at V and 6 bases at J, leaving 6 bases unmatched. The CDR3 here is CASSRFTGGQPQHF. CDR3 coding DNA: TGTGCCAGCAGCCGATTTACAGGGGGTCAGCCCCAGCATTTT.